The 21 T cell receptor beta chains reported below all come from one sample, sequenced in a study of T cell responses to AZD1222 COVID-19 vaccine. The assay was immunoSEQ multiplex PCR, and TCRdb's table has in-frame clones only and misses some. The data contain roughly 150,000 clones, roughly nine tenths of them singletons. The material sequenced was peripheral blood, taken 28 days after the second AZD1222 dose. The receptors come from an adult who received the AZD1222 COVID-19 vaccine.

The chain joins TRBV28 to TRBJ2-3, with 8 nucleotides matching TRBD1. The length of the CDR3 is 15 residues. Trimming cost V 3 bases and J 1 base; bases outside gene matches: 3. The germline gives CDR1 MDHEN, CDR2 SYDVKM. This CDR3 is CASSLAGGRTDTQYF. As DNA, the CDR3 is TGTGCCAGCAGTTTGGCAGGGGGCCGCACAGATACGCAGTATTTT.

V and J are TRBV19 and TRBJ2-1; 12 nucleotides agree with TRBD2. The germline V gene encodes CDR1 LNHDA and CDR2 SQIVND (reference sequence). This CDR3 contains 15 residues. The V segment lost 0 bases and the J segment 15 bases; nucleotides outside the gene matches: 9. The CDR3: CASSIDPSGRDRRFF. CDR3 in DNA: TGTGCCAGTAGTATAGATCCTAGCGGGAGGGATCGTAGGTTCTTC.

DNA for the CDR3: TGCGCCAGCAGTCAATCTATTAGGGACGGTAGTTACCTTAGCAATCAGCCCCAGCATTTT. Protein sequence: CASSQSIRDGSYLSNQPQHF. The chain has TRBV23-1 and TRBJ1-5; D might be TRBD1 (5 bases). TRBV23-1 is marked as an open reading frame, function uncertain. The CDR3 is 20 amino acids. V was pared by 0 bases and J by 0 bases, with 21 bases between.

The chain uses TRBV7-6 and TRBJ1-5; D call uncertain. This CDR3 has 15 amino acids. The V end was cut by 4 bases, the J end by 3 bases, with 13 bases between. Per germline, CDR1 SGHVS and CDR2 FNYEAQ. The CDR3, as DNA: TGTGCCAGCAGCTCATTAGACAACCCCAATCAGCCCCAGCATTTT. Translation gives CASSSLDNPNQPQHF.

The DNA for the CDR3 is TGTGCCAGCGGGGAGCCGAGGACCGGGGAGCTGTTTTTT. It is translated as CASGEPRTGELFF. The rearrangement links TRBV27 to TRBJ2-2; a weak D match, TRBD2 (5 bases). This CDR3 is built from 13 residues. Trimming stripped 8 bases from V and 5 bases from J, with 12 bases between. CDR1 and CDR2 from the germline V gene are MNHEY and SMNVEV (reference sequence).

This clone was recorded once. This rearrangement joins TRBV21-1 to TRBJ1-1. TRBV21-1 is an annotated pseudogene. There are 15 residues in the CDR3. The CDR3 sequence: CASSNRDDSVTEAFF. The CDR3, as DNA: TGTGCCAGCAGCAATAGAGACGATTCGGTCACTGAAGCTTTCTTT.

This clone is a singleton in its sample. The J gene is TRBJ2-1, the V gene TRBV6-5; 9 positions match TRBD1. Germline assignment: CDR1 MNHEY and CDR2 SVGAGI. There are 14 residues in the CDR3. The V segment lost 2 bases and the J segment 10 bases; nucleotides outside the gene matches: 6. The CDR3 is CASSYRPGTGEQFF. CDR3 coding DNA: TGTGCCAGCAGTTACCGTCCCGGGACAGGGGAGCAGTTCTTC.

V and J are TRBV2 and TRBJ1-4; D ambiguous. This CDR3 is 15 amino acids long. The V gene lost 7 bases and the J gene lost 5 bases, with 17 bases spanning the gap. Looked up from germline, CDR1 is SNHLY and CDR2 is FYNNEI. The CDR3 nucleotides read TGTGCCAGCAATTCTGACCCAAACTTCAATGAAAAACTGTTTTTT. Its protein product is CASNSDPNFNEKLFF.

The chain joins TRBV4-2 to TRBJ2-4; maybe TRBD2 (5 bases). This CDR3 has 15 residues. Trimming pared 0 bases from V and 6 bases from J, leaving 12 bases between. The germline V gene encodes CDR1 LGHNA and CDR2 YNFKEQ. CDR3 protein: CASSQEISRGNIQYF. The CDR3 DNA reads as TGTGCCAGCAGCCAAGAAATCAGCCGGGGAAACATTCAGTACTTC.

The chain links TRBV4-2 to TRBJ2-7; D not certain. The length of the CDR3 is 16 residues. The V gene's germline CDR1 is LGHNA and CDR2 YNFKEQ. The V end lost 0 bases, the J end lost 0 bases, and 12 bases lay between the germline ends. CDR3 coding DNA: TGTGCCAGCAGCCAAGAGATAAGGGTCCCCTCCTACGAGCAGTACTTC. As protein: CASSQEIRVPSYEQYF.

This chain joins TRBV6-2 or TRBV6-3 and TRBJ1-2; no firm D call. The CDR3 loop spans 13 amino acids. V was pared by 4 bases and J by 8 bases, with 14 bases between. CDR1 is MNHEY and CDR2 is SVGEGT in the germline V gene. The DNA of the CDR3 is TGTGCCAGCAGTTCGAGCGGGTTGGGCGGCTACACCTTC. Translation: CASSSSGLGGYTF.

The chain recombines TRBV24-1 with TRBJ1-3, with D maybe TRBD1 (5 bases). Germline V gives CDR1 KGHDR, CDR2 SFDVKD. This CDR3 has 16 residues. V gave up 1 base and J gave up 2 bases, with 11 bases separating them. The CDR3 loop reads CATSDLSGGAGNTIYF. The CDR3 DNA is TGTGCCACCAGTGATTTATCCGGAGGGGCTGGAAACACCATATATTTT.

The J gene is TRBJ2-7, the V gene TRBV28; D gene uncertain. The germline V gene encodes CDR1 MDHEN and CDR2 SYDVKM. Trimming removed 6 bases at V and 3 bases at J, with 15 bases between. The CDR3 spans 14 residues. CDR3 in amino acids: CASSAWPLHYEQYV. CDR3 DNA sequence: TGTGCCAGCAGCGCCTGGCCGCTCCACTACGAGCAGTACGTC.

The rearrangement joins TRBV28 to TRBJ1-1; D is perhaps TRBD1 (6 bases). Per germline, CDR1 MDHEN and CDR2 SYDVKM. V lost 3 bases, J lost 1 base, and 9 bases lay in between. The CDR3 runs 14 residues. The DNA of the CDR3 is TGTGCCAGCAGTTTCGGCAGGGGGAACACTGAAGCTTTCTTT. It specifies CASSFGRGNTEAFF.

This rearrangement joins TRBV12-3 or TRBV12-4 to TRBJ1-1; 9 bases map to TRBD1. Germline trimming cut 6 bases from V and 2 bases from J; bases unmatched to any gene: 1. This CDR3 has 13 amino acids. As DNA, the CDR3 is TGTGCCAGCAGACAGGGGGCCAACACTGAAGCTTTCTTT. This encodes CASRQGANTEAFF.

The chain has TRBV18 and TRBJ1-1; D call uncertain. Trimming pared 1 base from V and 3 bases from J, leaving 9 bases between. Germline CDR1 is KGHSH and CDR2 is LQKENI. This CDR3 is built from 14 residues. CDR3 protein: CASSPRNGDTEAFF. The DNA for the CDR3 is TGTGCCAGCTCACCACGGAACGGGGACACTGAAGCTTTCTTT.

The J gene is TRBJ2-7, the V gene TRBV28, with D perhaps given as TRBD1 or TRBD2 (5 bases each). Germline values: CDR1 MDHEN, CDR2 SYDVKM. With 9 bases removed from V and 0 bases from J, the gap between germline ends came to 18 bases. This CDR3 comprises 15 residues. The CDR3 coding sequence is TGTGCCAGTGGCCCCGGGGACCCACTCTCCTACGAGCAGTACTTC. This codes for CASGPGDPLSYEQYF.

This chain links TRBV19 with TRBJ2-1, with TRBD1 identical over 9 bases. This CDR3 spans 15 amino acids. The V gene end was trimmed by 7 bases and the J gene end by 6 bases; junction bases not matched to a gene: 10. Germline assignment: CDR1 LNHDA and CDR2 SQIVND (reference sequence). CDR3 in DNA: TGTGCCAGTACCGGCCCGGGACAGGGTGTCAATGAGCAGTTCTTC. This sequence encodes CASTGPGQGVNEQFF.

The chain links TRBV9 to TRBJ2-7; perhaps TRBD2 as D (6 bases). V was cut by 3 bases and J by 4 bases, with 14 bases left in between. CDR1 and CDR2 from the germline V gene are SGDLS and YYNGEE. This CDR3 has 14 amino acids. Here the CDR3 reads CASSAAGSGYEQYF. The CDR3 DNA follows: TGTGCCAGCAGCGCCGCCGGGAGCGGGTACGAGCAGTACTTC.

The chain uses TRBV30 and TRBJ1-1; 8 nucleotides align to TRBD1. There are 11 residues in the CDR3. CDR1 is GTSNPN, CDR2 SVGIG, per germline (reference sequence). CDR3 nucleotide sequence: TGTGCTCAGGGGGCCGGAACTGAAGCTTTCTTT. Translated: CAQGAGTEAFF.

This clone appeared a single time. The CDR3 DNA reads TGTGCCAGCAGCTTATCCCAAGGGGTTGGAGCTTTCTTT. Its protein product is CASSLSQGVGAFF. This chain joins TRBV5-8 and TRBJ1-1, with a tentative D call TRBD1 (5 bases). The germline V gene has CDR1 SGHTS and CDR2 YDEGEE. This CDR3 region has 13 residues. Deletions cut 2 bases from V and 10 bases from J, with 15 bases between.